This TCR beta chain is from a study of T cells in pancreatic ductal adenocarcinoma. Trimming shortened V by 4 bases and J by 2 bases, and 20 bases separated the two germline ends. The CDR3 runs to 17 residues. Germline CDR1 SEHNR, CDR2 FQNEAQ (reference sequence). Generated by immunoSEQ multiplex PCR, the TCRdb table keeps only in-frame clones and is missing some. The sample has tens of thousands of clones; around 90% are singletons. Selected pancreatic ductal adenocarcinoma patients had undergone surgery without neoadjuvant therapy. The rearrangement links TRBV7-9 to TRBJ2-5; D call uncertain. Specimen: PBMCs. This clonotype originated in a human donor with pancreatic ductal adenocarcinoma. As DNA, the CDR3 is TGTGCCAGCAGCTCCCCTCTAAGCGTCGACTCACAAGAGACCCAGTACTTC. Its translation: CASSSPLSVDSQETQYF.